The present T cell receptor (beta chain) was sequenced within a study of CD8 T cells in Susac syndrome. A quantity of about 0.5 to 1 ug RNA underwent reverse transcription using random hexamers. TCRdb itself ran the immunoSEQ multiplex PCR reads through MiXCR, one entry per CDR3 protein. The top ten hold more than 0.5% of the sample, which has over 65,000 distinct CDR3 sequences, roughly 91% seen once. CDR1 and CDR2 (germline): MNHNS, SASEGT. V lost 5 bases, J lost 4 bases, and 7 bases stayed unmatched. The CDR3 is made up of 14 amino acids. The receptor was isolated from a human donor with Susac syndrome. Material for sequencing was CD4+ T cells from PBMCs. The rearrangement joins TRBV6-1 to TRBJ2-5, with 7 bases aligning to TRBD1. The CDR3 sequence: CASSTRQGLETQYF. The CDR3 DNA follows: TGTGCCAGCAGTACCAGACAGGGTTTAGAGACCCAGTACTTC.